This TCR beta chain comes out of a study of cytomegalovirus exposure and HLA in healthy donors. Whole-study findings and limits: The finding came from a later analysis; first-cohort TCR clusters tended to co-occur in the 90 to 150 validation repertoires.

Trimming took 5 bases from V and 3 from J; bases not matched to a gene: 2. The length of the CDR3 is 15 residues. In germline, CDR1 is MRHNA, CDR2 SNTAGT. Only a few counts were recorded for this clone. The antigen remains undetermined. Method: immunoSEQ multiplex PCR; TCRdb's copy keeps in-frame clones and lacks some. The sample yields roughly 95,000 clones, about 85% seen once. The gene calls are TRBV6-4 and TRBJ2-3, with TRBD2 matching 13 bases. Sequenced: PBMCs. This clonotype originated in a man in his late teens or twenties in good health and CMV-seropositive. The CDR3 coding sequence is TGTGCCAGCAGTCCGACTAGCGGGGGGACAGATACGCAGTATTTT. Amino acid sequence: CASSPTSGGTDTQYF.